Below, one TCR beta chain is given with its context. What it binds is unknown. The entry originates in a study of a mutant IDH1 vaccine in newly diagnosed glioma. Notes on the study in general: No link was apparently found between pseudoprogression and changes in top peripheral T cell clonotypes.

CDR3 size: 14 residues. Germline V gene sequence: CDR1 LNHDA, CDR2 SQIVND (reference sequence). The V and J ends lost 7 bases and 8 bases respectively, with 20 bases between them. The table came from immunoSEQ multiplex PCR; TCRdb's copy has only in-frame clones and leaves some out. The sample comprises roughly 60,000 clones, 70% to 85% of which are singletons, and 3% to 4% rests with the top ten. Time point denoted: week 11, during vaccination. What each vaccine dose contained was 300 ug of mutant IDH1 20-mer peptide, accompanied by topical imiquimod. The chain joins TRBV19 to TRBJ1-2; D gene unclear. This sample comprised PBMCs, obtained from a glioma patient whose treatment included an IDH1 peptide vaccine. The receptor comes from a man aged 30 to 45 with glioma. The CDR3 reads CASTAGPHSAGYTF. The CDR3 nucleotides are TGTGCCAGTACCGCGGGCCCTCACTCGGCCGGCTACACCTTC.